This TCR beta chain was captured in a study of CD8 T cells in ankylosing spondylitis. Regarding the study as a whole: A motif of fewer than ten highly homologous TCR beta variants was seen as apparently characteristic of ankylosing spondylitis blood. Clones tied to disease were said to be significantly enriched in matched ankylosing spondylitis synovial fluid. Clones linked with disease were CD8+ and fairly uncommon in the peripheral blood.

This clonotype was detected ten times or more. Its target is unknown. The V end was cut by 2 bases, the J end by 8 bases, with 18 bases between. CDR3 length equals 16 residues. Germline V gene sequence: CDR1 SGHAT, CDR2 FQDESV (reference sequence). Quantitative 5'-RACE with molecular barcodes produced the TCR beta libraries. Via MiXCR, TCRdb re-called the 5' RACE reads, giving one row per CDR3 protein. This table has 450,000 to 550,000 distinct CDR3 sequences, roughly 5.3% appearing once. The sequence came from a male donor with ankylosing spondylitis. The sample comprised blood, either unsorted or a sorted T cell fraction (not recorded which). V is TRBV11-1 and J is TRBJ2-2; D call uncertain. The CDR3 spells CASSLRHPDLGGELFF. The CDR3 nucleotides read TGTGCCAGCAGCTTACGTCACCCGGATCTCGGGGGGGAGCTGTTTTTT.